The clone carrying this T cell receptor beta chain was detected ten times or more. Its antigen is unidentified. This specimen comes from a study of CD8 T cells in ankylosing spondylitis. Study-wide points: Disease-linked clones had a CD8+ phenotype and relatively low frequency in peripheral blood. Reportedly, matched ankylosing spondylitis synovial fluid was significantly enriched for disease-linked clones. It appeared that ankylosing spondylitis blood was characterized by a TCR beta motif of roughly 8 highly homologous variants.

V was pared by 6 bases and J by 3 bases, with 21 bases between. The CDR3 totals 17 residues. With molecular barcodes, quantitative 5'-RACE was used to make the TCR beta libraries. MiXCR, run by TCRdb on the 5' RACE reads, gives a single entry per CDR3 protein. The sample yields a few hundred thousand distinct CDR3 sequences, 17% seen once. The chain carries TRBV12-3 or TRBV12-4 and TRBJ1-5, with a possible D match to TRBD1 (5 bases). This receptor was taken from a male donor with ankylosing spondylitis. Sequencing input: blood, either unsorted or a sorted T cell fraction (not recorded which). CDR3 sequence reads: CASSLYRGPAHNQPQHF. CDR3 DNA: TGTGCCAGCAGCCTATACCGGGGCCCGGCTCACAATCAGCCCCAGCATTTT.